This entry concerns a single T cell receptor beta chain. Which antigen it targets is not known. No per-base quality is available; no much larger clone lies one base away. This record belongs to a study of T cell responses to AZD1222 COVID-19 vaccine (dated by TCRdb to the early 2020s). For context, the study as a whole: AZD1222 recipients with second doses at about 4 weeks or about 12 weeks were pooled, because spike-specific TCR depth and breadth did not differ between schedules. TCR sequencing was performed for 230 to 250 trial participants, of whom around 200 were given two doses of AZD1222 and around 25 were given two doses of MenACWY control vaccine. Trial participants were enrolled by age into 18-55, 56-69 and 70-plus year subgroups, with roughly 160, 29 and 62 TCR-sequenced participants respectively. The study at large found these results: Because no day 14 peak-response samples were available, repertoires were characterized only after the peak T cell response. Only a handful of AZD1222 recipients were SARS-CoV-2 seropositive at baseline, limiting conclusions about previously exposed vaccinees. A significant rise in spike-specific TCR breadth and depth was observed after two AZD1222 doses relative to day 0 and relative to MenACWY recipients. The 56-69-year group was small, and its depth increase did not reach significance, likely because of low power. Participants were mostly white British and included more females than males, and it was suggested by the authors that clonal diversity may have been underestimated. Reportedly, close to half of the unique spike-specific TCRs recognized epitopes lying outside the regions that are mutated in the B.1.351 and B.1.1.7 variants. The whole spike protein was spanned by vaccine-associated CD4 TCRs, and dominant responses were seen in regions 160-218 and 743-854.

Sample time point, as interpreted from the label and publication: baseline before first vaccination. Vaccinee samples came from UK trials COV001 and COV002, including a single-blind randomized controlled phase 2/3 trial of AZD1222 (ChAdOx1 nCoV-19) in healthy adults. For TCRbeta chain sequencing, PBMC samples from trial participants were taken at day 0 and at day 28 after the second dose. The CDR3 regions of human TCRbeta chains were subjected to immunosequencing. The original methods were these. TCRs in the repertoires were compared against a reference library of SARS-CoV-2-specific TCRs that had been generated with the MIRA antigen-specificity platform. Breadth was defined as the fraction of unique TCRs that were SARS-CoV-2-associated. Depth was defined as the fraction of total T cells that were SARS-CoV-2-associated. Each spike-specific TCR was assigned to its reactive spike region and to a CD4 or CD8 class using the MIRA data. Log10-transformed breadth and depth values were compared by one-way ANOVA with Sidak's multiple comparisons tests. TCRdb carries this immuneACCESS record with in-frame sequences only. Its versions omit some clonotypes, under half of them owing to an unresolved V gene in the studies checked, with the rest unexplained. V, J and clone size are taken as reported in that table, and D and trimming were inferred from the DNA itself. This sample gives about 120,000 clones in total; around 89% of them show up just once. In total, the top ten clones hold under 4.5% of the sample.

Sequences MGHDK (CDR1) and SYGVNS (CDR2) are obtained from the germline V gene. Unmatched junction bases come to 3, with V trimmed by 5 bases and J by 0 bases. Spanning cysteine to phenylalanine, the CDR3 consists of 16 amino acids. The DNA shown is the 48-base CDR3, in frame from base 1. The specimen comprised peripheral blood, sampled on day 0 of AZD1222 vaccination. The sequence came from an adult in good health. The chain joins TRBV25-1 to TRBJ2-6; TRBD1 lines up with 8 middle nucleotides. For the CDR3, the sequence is CASSWDRSSGANVLTF. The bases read TGTGCCAGCAGTTGGGACAGGTCCTCTGGGGCCAACGTCCTGACTTTC. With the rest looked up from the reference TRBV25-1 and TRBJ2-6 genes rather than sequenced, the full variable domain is EADIYQTPRYLVIGTGKKITLECSQTMGHDKMYWYQQDPGMELHLIHYSYGVNSTEKGDLSSESTVSRIRTEHFPLTLESARPSHTSQYLCASSWDRSSGANVLTFGAGSRLTVL.